These 27 T cell receptor beta chains were all obtained from the same sample, sequenced in a study of blood T cell repertoires in COVID-19. The assay was immunoSEQ multiplex PCR, and TCRdb's table has in-frame clones only and misses some. The sample includes 200,000 or so clones, approximately 90% of them seen just once. The sequencing sample was made of peripheral blood. These receptors came from a man in his fifties or sixties with acute or convalescent COVID-19.

This chain joins TRBV28 and TRBJ2-5; TRBD2 agrees at 9 bases. The CDR3 runs 14 residues. With V trimmed by 6 bases and J by 5 bases, 7 bases remained unmatched. Germline V gene lookup returns CDR1 MDHEN and CDR2 SYDVKM. CDR3 region: CASRSGGPGETQYF. DNA for the CDR3: TGTGCCAGCAGGAGCGGGGGGCCGGGGGAGACCCAGTACTTC.

This rearrangement joins TRBV4-1 to TRBJ1-6, with 9 bases fitting TRBD1. From germline, CDR1 is MGHRA and CDR2 YSYEKL. This CDR3 contains 15 residues. The V gene end was trimmed by 0 bases and the J gene end by 11 bases; junction bases not matched to a gene: 5. The CDR3 sequence: CASSQETGGGPPLHF. Here the CDR3 DNA reads TGCGCCAGCAGCCAAGAGACAGGGGGTGGTCCACCCCTCCACTTT.

This chain uses TRBV14 with TRBJ2-3; D not certain. The CDR3 loop spans 12 amino acids. Between the trimmed V and J ends, which lost 4 bases and 2 bases, there was a span of 4 bases. CDR1 SGHDN and CDR2 FVKESK come from the germline V gene. CDR3 sequence: CASSLFTDTQYF. CDR3 in DNA: TGTGCCAGCAGCCTCTTCACAGATACGCAGTATTTT.

This chain joins TRBV10-3 and TRBJ1-4; D unresolved. CDR3 length: 14 amino acids. Germline V lookup: CDR1 ENHRY, CDR2 SYGVKD. V lost 5 bases and J lost 0, with 7 bases in between. The CDR3 DNA reads TGTGCCATCAGTTCGAGTCCAACTAATGAAAAACTGTTTTTT. Encoded protein: CAISSSPTNEKLFF.

This chain uses TRBV5-8 with TRBJ2-1, with 7 bases matching TRBD1. The CDR3 contains 15 residues. Trimming took 3 bases from V and 7 from J; bases not matched to a gene: 10. The V gene's germline CDR1 is SGHTS and CDR2 YDEGEE. CDR3 bases: TGTGCCAGCAGCTCGACAGGGATAGTGGGGAATGAGCAGTTCTTC. Translated: CASSSTGIVGNEQFF.

The chain links TRBV6-5 to TRBJ1-1; 9 bases match TRBD1. V shed 6 bases, J shed 5 bases, and the junction held 7 bases outside the gene matches. CDR1 MNHEY and CDR2 SVGAGI come from the germline V gene. The CDR3 covers 14 residues. The CDR3 DNA is TGTGCCAGCAGCCACGACAGGGGGACAACTGAAGCTTTCTTT. Protein product: CASSHDRGTTEAFF.

The chain links TRBV12-3 or TRBV12-4 to TRBJ1-5, with a tentative D call TRBD1 (6 bases). CDR3 length: 12 residues. V lost 6 bases, J lost 7 bases, and 10 bases lay in between. CDR3 sequence reads: CASSSQGQPQHF. As DNA, the CDR3 is TGTGCCAGCAGCTCACAGGGACAGCCCCAGCATTTT.

This sequence joins TRBV30 and TRBJ2-5; perhaps TRBD1 as D (5 bases). The CDR3 loop spans 13 amino acids. Germline V gene sequence: CDR1 GTSNPN, CDR2 SVGIG (reference sequence). The V gene lost 4 bases and the J gene lost 1 base, with 10 bases spanning the gap. The CDR3 coding sequence is TGTGCCTGGACGCAGACAGCCCAAGAGACCCAGTACTTC. It translates to CAWTQTAQETQYF.

The chain has TRBV7-2 and TRBJ1-1; 8 nucleotides align to TRBD1. The CDR3 is made up of 14 amino acids. J gave up 13 bases and V 1 base, and 11 bases lay outside the gene matches. CDR1 is SGHTA and CDR2 is FQGNSA in the germline V gene. DNA for the CDR3: TGTGCCAGCAGCTTAGACCCCTCCGGGACAGGCTTTTTCTTT. Translation gives CASSLDPSGTGFFF.

This clone was found once. The V and J genes are TRBV30 and TRBJ1-2, with D unclear. Trimming removed 2 bases from V and 0 bases from J, with 10 bases in between. Germline CDR1 is GTSNPN and CDR2 is SVGIG (reference sequence). The CDR3 has 14 residues. CDR3 bases: TGTGCCTGGAGTTTCGGGAACTCTAACTATGGCTACACCTTC. This sequence encodes CAWSFGNSNYGYTF.

The chain has TRBV7-2 and TRBJ2-5; possibly TRBD1 for D (5 bases). Germline V gives CDR1 SGHTA, CDR2 FQGNSA. This CDR3 is built from 14 residues. The germline V and J ends were trimmed by 5 bases and 9 bases, with 19 bases remaining between them. The CDR3 bases are TGTGCCAGCAGCCCCTGGGTCGACCCAGGGCCCCAGTACTTC. Translation gives CASSPWVDPGPQYF.

This sequence joins TRBV25-1 and TRBJ1-2; a possible D gene is TRBD1 (6 bases). This CDR3 has 14 amino acids. Germline CDR1 reads MGHDK; CDR2 reads SYGVNS. Trimming took off 8 bases at V and 3 bases at J, with 16 bases between the two ends. The CDR3 DNA reads TGTGCCAGCTCCCCACAGGGAAAGGACTATGGCTACACCTTC. This encodes CASSPQGKDYGYTF.

J is TRBJ2-5 and V is TRBV18; D may be TRBD2 (6 bases). The CDR3 is 12 amino acids. In germline, CDR1 is KGHSH, CDR2 LQKENI. Deletions cut 1 base from V and 7 bases from J, with 7 bases between. The CDR3 here is CASSPQEGTQYF. The CDR3, as DNA: TGTGCCAGCTCACCACAGGAGGGGACCCAGTACTTC.

This rearrangement joins TRBV7-8 to TRBJ2-7; perhaps TRBD2 as D (7 bases). The CDR3 consists of 13 residues. The germline gives CDR1 SGHVS, CDR2 FQNEAQ. Trimming removed 5 bases from V and 5 bases from J, with 13 bases in between. CDR3 DNA sequence: TGTGCCAGCAGCCTTCGGGGGGCGGACGAGCAGTACTTC. Translated, it gives CASSLRGADEQYF.

This clone has only a few counts. This sequence joins TRBV29-1 and TRBJ2-2; 8 nucleotides line up with TRBD2. The germline V gene has CDR1 SQVTM and CDR2 ANQGSEA. J lost 7 bases, V lost 4 bases, and 8 bases had no gene match. The CDR3 is 14 residues long. The CDR3 region has the DNA TGCAGCGTTGCTCCCGGGACTAGGGTCGGGGAGCTGTTTTTT. It translates to CSVAPGTRVGELFF.

The chain recombines TRBV19 with TRBJ1-5; unclear D gene. Per the germline V gene, CDR1 is LNHDA and CDR2 is SQIVND (reference sequence). CDR3 size: 14 residues. The V end was cut by 5 bases, the J end by 1 base, with 9 bases between. The CDR3 loop is CASSFYSSNQPQHF. CDR3 DNA sequence: TGTGCCAGTAGTTTCTACTCGAGCAATCAGCCCCAGCATTTT.

This chain connects TRBV13 to TRBJ1-1; D might be TRBD1 (6 bases). The V end lost 4 bases, the J end lost 8 bases, and 14 bases lay between the germline ends. CDR1 and CDR2 from the germline V gene are PRHDT and FYEKMQ (reference sequence). The CDR3 totals 13 residues. Here the CDR3 DNA reads TGTGCCAGCAGCTCAGGGGCCCAGTGGGAAGCTTTCTTT. This translates into CASSSGAQWEAFF. The full variable domain, its missing parts supplied by reference TRBV13 and TRBJ1-1, is AAGVIQSPRHLIKEKRETATLKCYPIPRHDTVYWYQQGPGQDPQFLISFYEKMQSDKGSIPDRFSAQQFSDYHSELNMSSLELGDSALYFCASSSGAQWEAFFGQGTRLTVV.

This chain links TRBV19 with TRBJ1-6; 12 bases agree with TRBD1. Germline CDR1 is LNHDA and CDR2 is SQIVND (reference sequence). The CDR3 has 15 residues. After removal of 5 bases from V and 9 bases from J, the junction contained 5 bases not matched to a gene. The CDR3 region is CASSPGDRGLSPLHF. In DNA, the CDR3 is TGTGCCAGTAGTCCGGGGGACAGGGGGCTTTCACCCCTCCACTTT.

V and J are TRBV20-1 and TRBJ2-3, with D possibly matching TRBD2 (6 bases). The ends were cut back, 3 bases at V and 0 bases at J, with 7 bases in the middle. Germline loops: CDR1 DFQATT, CDR2 SNEGSKA (reference sequence). The CDR3 has 13 residues. CDR3 in DNA: TGCAGTGCTAGTAGCGGTAGCACAGATACGCAGTATTTT. It is translated as CSASSGSTDTQYF.

This chain connects TRBV3-1 (or the pseudogene TRBV3-2) to TRBJ2-7; tentatively, D is TRBD2 (5 bases). V shed 6 bases and J shed 4 bases, with 16 bases lying between them. Germline assignment: CDR1 LGHDT and CDR2 YNNKEL (reference sequence). This CDR3 contains 14 residues. Here the CDR3 DNA reads TGTGCCAGCAGAACCTCCGGGATTTTGTACGAGCAGTACTTC. Translation gives CASRTSGILYEQYF.

The chain is built from TRBV6-2 or TRBV6-3 and TRBJ1-1; D perhaps matches TRBD1 (5 bases). V was pared by 6 bases and J by 1 base, with 18 bases between. The germline V gene has CDR1 MNHEY and CDR2 SVGEGT. This CDR3 region has 16 residues. The CDR3, as DNA: TGTGCCAGCAGCCCTCCACTCGTGGGGGGGAACACTGAAGCTTTCTTT. Protein product: CASSPPLVGGNTEAFF.

The V and J genes are TRBV21-1 and TRBJ1-1. TRBV21-1 represents a pseudogene. This CDR3 region has 17 residues. The chain's CDR3 is CAGSKGAGFKGNTEAFF. CDR3 DNA: TGTGCCGGCAGCAAAGGAGCGGGGTTTAAGGGAAACACTGAAGCTTTCTTT.

The chain uses TRBV30 and TRBJ1-6, with no clear D. The CDR3 extends over 15 amino acids. Trimming removed 1 base at V and 0 bases at J, with 7 bases between. Germline lookup yields CDR1 GTSNPN and CDR2 SVGIG (reference sequence). The CDR3 here is CAWSAGSSYNSPLHF. CDR3 coding DNA: TGTGCCTGGAGTGCGGGAAGCTCCTATAATTCACCCCTCCACTTT.

The chain recombines TRBV6-5 with TRBJ1-6; 8 bases align to TRBD1. The V gene end was trimmed by 11 bases and the J gene end by 10 bases; junction bases not matched to a gene: 10. This CDR3 is built from 13 residues. Germline lookup yields CDR1 MNHEY and CDR2 SVGAGI. CDR3 sequence: CAGSGQGASPLHF. CDR3 nucleotides: TGTGCCGGCTCAGGACAGGGCGCCTCACCCCTCCACTTT.

The rearrangement joins TRBV7-8 to TRBJ2-7; unclear D gene. Per germline, CDR1 SGHVS and CDR2 FQNEAQ. This CDR3 contains 14 residues. Trimming removed 3 bases at V and 0 bases at J, with 9 bases between. CDR3 nucleotide sequence: TGTGCCAGCAGCTTGGCAGCGAGCTCCTACGAGCAGTACTTC. Residues: CASSLAASSYEQYF.

This chain uses TRBV7-2 with TRBJ1-1; TRBD1 matches at 7 bases. Losses at the gene ends were 4 bases for V and 4 bases for J; bases not matched to a gene: 12. CDR3 length: 16 residues. Germline CDR1 and CDR2: SGHTA and FQGNSA. The CDR3 here is CASSSQGQVKTTEAFF. The CDR3 DNA is TGTGCCAGCAGCTCCCAAGGACAGGTGAAGACCACTGAAGCTTTCTTT.

J is TRBJ2-2 and V is TRBV19; possibly TRBD1 for D (5 bases). The CDR3 runs to 14 residues. In germline, CDR1 is LNHDA, CDR2 SQIVND (reference sequence). Trimming removed 5 bases from V and 7 bases from J, with 14 bases in between. CDR3 sequence reads: CASSRQRSYGELFF. CDR3 nucleotides: TGTGCCAGTAGTCGACAGCGATCGTACGGGGAGCTGTTTTTT.